One and the same sample provided the 2 T cell receptor beta chains below, sequenced in a study of T-cell memory formation after mild COVID-19. TCRdb called the 5' RACE reads again in MiXCR, with one record for every CDR3 protein. The top ten hold around 24% of the sample, which has about 340,000 distinct CDR3 sequences, more than 15% seen once. Sequencing was done on a sample of PBMCs or a T cell subset sorted from them (not recorded which). All receptors derive from a young man who had mild COVID-19 (a few samples of this study predate the infection). Cell type and time point are not known.

Written as DNA, the CDR3 is TGTGCCAGCAGCAGGGACAGGGATAGTGAGCAGTTCTTC. It specifies CASSRDRDSEQFF. V gene TRBV3-1 combines with J gene TRBJ2-1; 9 positions match TRBD1. CDR3 length: 13 amino acids. Trimming removed 5 bases from V and 9 bases from J; junction bases left unmatched: 5. The germline gives CDR1 LGHDT, CDR2 YNNKEL (reference sequence).

The rearrangement uses TRBV4-1 and TRBJ1-1; D is perhaps TRBD1 (5 bases). The CDR3 consists of 13 residues. Germline CDR1 is MGHRA and CDR2 is YSYEKL. The V gene lost 3 bases and the J gene lost 8 bases, with 13 bases spanning the gap. This chain's CDR3 is CASSQDQGLEAFF. The CDR3 coding sequence is TGCGCCAGCAGCCAGGACCAGGGACTCGAAGCTTTCTTT.